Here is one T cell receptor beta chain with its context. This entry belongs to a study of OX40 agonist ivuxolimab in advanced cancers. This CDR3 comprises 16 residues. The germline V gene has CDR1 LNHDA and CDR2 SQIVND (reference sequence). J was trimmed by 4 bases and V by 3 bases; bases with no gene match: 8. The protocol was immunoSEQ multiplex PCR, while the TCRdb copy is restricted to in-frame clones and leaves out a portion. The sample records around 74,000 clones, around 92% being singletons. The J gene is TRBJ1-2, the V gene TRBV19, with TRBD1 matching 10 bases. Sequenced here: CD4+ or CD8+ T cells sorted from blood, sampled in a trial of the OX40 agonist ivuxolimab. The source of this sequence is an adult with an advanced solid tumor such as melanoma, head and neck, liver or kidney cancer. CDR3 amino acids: CASSMSGTGATYGYTF. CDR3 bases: TGTGCCAGTAGTATGTCCGGGACAGGGGCGACCTATGGCTACACCTTC.